At least ten counts were recorded for the clone carrying this T cell receptor beta chain. This record belongs to a study of T cell repertoires in cytomegalovirus infection. CDR3 size: 16 residues. Trimming at V came to 4 bases and at J to 2 bases, leaving 7 bases not matched to a gene. CDR1 is MDHEN and CDR2 is SYDVKM in the germline V gene. TCRdb fed the reads into MiXCR, producing one record per CDR3 protein. The sample contains more than 200,000 distinct CDR3 sequences, approximately 8.3% of which appear only once. Specimen: PBMCs. This receptor was obtained from a human donor in good health (CMV status not recorded). Some clones in this sample may be carry-over from other donors' samples. The chain combines TRBV28 with TRBJ2-2, with 7 positions matching TRBD1. CDR3 DNA sequence: TGTGCCAGCAGTTCGAACAGGGGAACTAACACCGGGGAGCTGTTTTTT. Translation gives CASSSNRGTNTGELFF.